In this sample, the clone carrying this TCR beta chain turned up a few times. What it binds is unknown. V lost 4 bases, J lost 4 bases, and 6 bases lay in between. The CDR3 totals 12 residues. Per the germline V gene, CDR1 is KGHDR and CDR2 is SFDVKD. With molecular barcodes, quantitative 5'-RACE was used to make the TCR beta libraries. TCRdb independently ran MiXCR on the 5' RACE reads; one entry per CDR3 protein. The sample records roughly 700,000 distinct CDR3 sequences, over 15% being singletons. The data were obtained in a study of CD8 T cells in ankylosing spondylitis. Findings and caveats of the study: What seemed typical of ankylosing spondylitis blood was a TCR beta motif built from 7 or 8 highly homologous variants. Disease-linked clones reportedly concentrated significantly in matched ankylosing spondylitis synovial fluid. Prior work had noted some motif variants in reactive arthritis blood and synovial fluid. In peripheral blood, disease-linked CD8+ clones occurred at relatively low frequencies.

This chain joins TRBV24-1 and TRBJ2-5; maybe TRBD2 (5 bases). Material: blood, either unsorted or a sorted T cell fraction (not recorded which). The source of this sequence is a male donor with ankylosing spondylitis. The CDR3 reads CATSERGETQYF. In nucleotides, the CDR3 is TGTGCCACCAGTGAACGGGGAGAGACCCAGTACTTC.